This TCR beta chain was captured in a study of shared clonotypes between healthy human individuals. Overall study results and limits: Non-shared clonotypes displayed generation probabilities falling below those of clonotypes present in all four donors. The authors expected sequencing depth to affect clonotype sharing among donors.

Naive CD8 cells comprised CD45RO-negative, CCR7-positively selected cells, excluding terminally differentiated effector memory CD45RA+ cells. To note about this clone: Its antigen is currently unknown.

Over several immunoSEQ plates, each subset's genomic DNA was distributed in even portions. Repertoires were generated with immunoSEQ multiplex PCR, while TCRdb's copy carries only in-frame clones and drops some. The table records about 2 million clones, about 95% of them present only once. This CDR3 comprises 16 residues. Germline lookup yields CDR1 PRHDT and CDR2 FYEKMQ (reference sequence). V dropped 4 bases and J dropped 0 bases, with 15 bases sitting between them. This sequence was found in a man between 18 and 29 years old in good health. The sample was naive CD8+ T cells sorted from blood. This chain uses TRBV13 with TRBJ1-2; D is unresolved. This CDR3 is CASSSQDRLPNYGYTF. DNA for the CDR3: TGTGCCAGCAGCTCCCAGGACCGCCTGCCTAACTATGGCTACACCTTC.